The clone carrying this T cell receptor beta chain has just a few counts. TCRdb re-called the 5' RACE reads with MiXCR, one entry per CDR3 protein. The sample comprises around 510,000 distinct CDR3 sequences, roughly 21% of which are singletons, and around 9.2% rests with the top ten. The germline V gene has CDR1 SGHTA and CDR2 FQGNSA. Trimming removed 1 base from V and 4 bases from J; junction bases left unmatched: 9. This CDR3 comprises 16 residues. The sample belongs to a study of T-cell memory formation after mild COVID-19. The V gene is TRBV7-2, the J gene TRBJ1-2; 7 nucleotides align to TRBD1. What was sequenced was PBMCs or a T cell subset sorted from them (not recorded which). The receptor's source is an adult woman who had mild COVID-19 (a few samples of this study predate the infection). Cell type and time point are not known. The CDR3 protein is CASSLGFAGQVYGYTF. CDR3 DNA: TGTGCCAGCAGCTTAGGGTTCGCCGGACAGGTCTATGGCTACACCTTC.